This TCR beta chain derives from a study of cytomegalovirus exposure and HLA in healthy donors. In the study overall: Tens of millions of unique TCRs from HLA-typed donors were held in an early release of data.

The junction had 13 bases not matched to a gene; V was cut back by 1 base and J by 8 bases. The V gene's germline CDR1 is LNHNV and CDR2 YYDKDF (reference sequence). The CDR3 has 17 residues. Of note for this clone: Its antigen is unidentified.

Amplification used 60 Vbeta primers and 13 Jbeta primers. As originally analysed: A later analysis tallied about 80 million unique TCR beta chains, about 12 million of them shared. The table came from immunoSEQ multiplex PCR; TCRdb's copy has only in-frame clones and leaves some out. V, J and clone size reflect that table, while D and trimming were determined from the DNA. There are around 150,000 clones in the sample; 80% to 85% occur only once, and more than 2% lies in the top ten. Study observations and caveats: Later analysis identified a missense DCLRE1C variant that was linked to TCR beta V- and J-gene trimming. Immune exposure information comprised only CMV serostatus.

The receptor's source is a boy aged 2 to 9 in good health and CMV-seronegative. The J gene is TRBJ2-5, the V gene TRBV15; the match to TRBD1 covers 10 bases. The sample consisted of PBMCs. As DNA, the CDR3 is TGTGCCACCAGCAGAGGACTGGGTCGTGGACAGGGGGGTACCCAGTACTTC. This codes for CATSRGLGRGQGGTQYF.